This paragraph reports one TCR beta chain. Its antigen has not been determined. One base away there is no much larger clone; base qualities are not given. These data belong to a study of T cell responses to AZD1222 COVID-19 vaccine (dated by TCRdb to the early 2020s). Regarding the research as a whole: A total of roughly 240 trial participants underwent TCR sequencing, of whom around 200 received two doses of AZD1222 and 26 received two doses of the MenACWY control vaccine. Trial participants were enrolled into age subgroups of 18-55, 56-69 and 70-plus years, which contained around 150, 28 and 57 TCR-sequenced participants, respectively. Paper-wide results and their limitations: Most participants were white British and females outnumbered males, and the authors suggested that clonal diversity may have been underestimated. In the small 56-69-year group, the increase in depth fell short of significance, most likely because of low power. Nearly half of unique spike-specific TCRs reportedly recognized epitopes outside regions mutated in the B.1.351 and B.1.1.7 variants. No day 14 peak-response samples were available, so repertoires were characterized only after the peak T cell response. Conclusions about previously exposed vaccinees are limited, since just six AZD1222 recipients were seropositive for SARS-CoV-2 at baseline. Vaccine-associated CD4 TCRs spanned the whole spike protein, with dominant responses in regions 160-218 and 743-854. After two AZD1222 doses, both the breadth and the depth of spike-specific TCRs were significantly higher than at day 0 and than in MenACWY recipients.

Clipping removes 4 bases from V and 4 bases from J, with 7 as the unmatched junction base count. Sequences SGHRS (CDR1) and YFSETQ (CDR2) are obtained from the germline V gene. Spanning cysteine to phenylalanine, the CDR3 consists of 15 amino acids. The read is trimmed to its CDR3 DNA, 45 bases read in frame from base 1. The time point label, read with the paper, signifies: about 28 days (+/-7) after the second vaccine dose. AZD1222 recipients with second doses at about 4 weeks or about 12 weeks were pooled, because spike-specific TCR depth and breadth did not differ between schedules. The vaccinee samples were drawn from two UK trials, COV001 and COV002, one of which was a single-blind randomized controlled phase 2/3 trial testing AZD1222 (ChAdOx1 nCoV-19) in healthy adults. For TCRbeta chain sequencing, PBMC samples from trial participants were taken at day 0 and at day 28 after the second dose.

The CDR3 regions of human TCRbeta chains were analyzed by immunosequencing. Processing in the source paper ran as follows. Repertoire TCRs were matched against a reference library of SARS-CoV-2-specific TCRs generated with the MIRA antigen-specificity platform. Breadth meant the fraction of unique TCRs that were SARS-CoV-2-associated, whereas depth meant the fraction of total T cells that were SARS-CoV-2-associated. Using the MIRA data, every spike-specific TCR was mapped to the spike region that the TCR reacted to and assigned to either a CD4 or a CD8 class. Log10-transformed breadth and depth values were compared by one-way ANOVA with Sidak's multiple comparisons tests. TCRdb carries this immuneACCESS record with in-frame sequences only. Its versions omit some clonotypes, under half of them owing to an unresolved V gene in the studies checked, with the rest unexplained. The V and J calls and clone size were taken over from that table, and D and trimming were inferred from the DNA. Present in this sample are 100,000 or so clones, about 86% of which were seen just once. The top ten hold 4.5% to 7% of the sample.

The rearrangement joined TRBV5-1 to TRBJ2-3; the central 9 bases match TRBD1. This specimen was peripheral blood, taken 28 days after the second AZD1222 dose. This TCR was sampled from an adult who received the AZD1222 COVID-19 vaccine. CDR3 sequence: CASSPSGTGPDTQYF. The nucleotide sequence reads TGCGCCAGCAGCCCCTCCGGGACAGGGCCAGATACGCAGTATTTT.